The rows below give T cell receptor beta chains drawn from one sample of a study of OX40 agonist ivuxolimab in advanced cancers. This table comes from immunoSEQ multiplex PCR, and its TCRdb copy is limited to in-frame clones, with some not included. Of about 21,000 clones listed, more than 70% are singletons. The sequenced sample was CD4+ or CD8+ T cells sorted from blood, obtained in a trial of the OX40 agonist ivuxolimab. Receptors originate from an adult with an advanced solid tumor such as melanoma, head and neck, liver or kidney cancer. The CDR3 runs from the conserved cysteine through the conserved F or W. Fields, in order: CDR3 length, clone size, J gene, D gene, V gene, CDR3 protein, CDR3 DNA. A D gene is named only where the DNA matches it firmly. Part of the rows lack a size; the others show once, few, many or a class for expanded clones.

length: 17; size: NA; J: TRBJ2-1; D: TRBD2; V: TRBV7-6; CDR3: CASSRDIAGLRRSEQFF; DNA: TGTGCCAGCAGCCGAGACATAGCGGGGTTGAGGAGGTCTGAGCAGTTCTTC
length: 19; size: NA; J: TRBJ1-4; D: NA; V: TRBV14; CDR3: CASSQVIPYGWSPDEKLFF; DNA: TGTGCCAGCAGCCAAGTTATCCCCTATGGGTGGTCCCCCGATGAAAAACTGTTTTTT
length: 14; size: NA; J: TRBJ2-3; D: NA; V: TRBV10-2; CDR3: CASSRDRNTDTQYF; DNA: TGCGCCAGCAGCCGGGACCGAAACACAGATACGCAGTATTTT
length: 15; size: NA; J: TRBJ2-7; D: NA; V: TRBV11-2; CDR3: CASSPPSAGSYEQYF; DNA: TGTGCCAGCAGCCCCCCATCGGCTGGCTCCTACGAGCAGTACTTC
length: 17; size: NA; J: TRBJ2-5; D: TRBD2; V: TRBV2; CDR3: CASSEEGPLAGLETQYF; DNA: TGTGCCAGCAGTGAAGAGGGGCCGTTAGCGGGGTTAGAGACCCAGTACTTC
length: 14; size: NA; J: TRBJ2-3; D: NA; V: TRBV19; CDR3: CASTPTGLWDTQYF; DNA: TGTGCCAGTACCCCCACAGGGCTGTGGGATACGCAGTATTTT
length: 13; size: NA; J: TRBJ2-3; D: NA; V: TRBV5-5; CDR3: CASTRYEVDTQYF; DNA: TGTGCCAGCACCCGGTACGAGGTAGATACGCAGTATTTT
length: 16; size: NA; J: TRBJ1-3; D: NA; V: TRBV9; CDR3: CASSVAGSSSGNTIYF; DNA: TGTGCCAGCAGCGTAGCGGGGTCTTCGTCCGGAAACACCATATATTTT
length: 12; size: NA; J: TRBJ2-3; D: TRBD2; V: TRBV5-4; CDR3: CASSSGGALQYF; DNA: TGTGCCAGCAGCTCGGGGGGGGCGCTGCAGTATTTT
length: 14; size: NA; J: TRBJ1-2; D: NA; V: TRBV5-5; CDR3: CASSWVGENYGYTF; DNA: TGTGCCAGCAGCTGGGTCGGGGAGAACTATGGCTACACCTTC
length: 15; size: few; J: TRBJ1-1; D: TRBD1; V: TRBV7-9; CDR3: CASSRHGQALTEAFF; DNA: TGTGCCAGCAGCCGCCATGGACAGGCCCTAACTGAAGCTTTCTTT
length: 12; size: NA; J: TRBJ1-1; D: NA; V: TRBV6-5; CDR3: CATGWGDTEAFF; DNA: TGTGCCACCGGGTGGGGGGACACTGAAGCTTTCTTT
length: 14; size: NA; J: TRBJ2-5; D: NA; V: TRBV27; CDR3: CASSLLAGASTQYF; DNA: TGTGCCAGCAGTTTACTCGCGGGGGCTTCGACCCAGTACTTC
length: 15; size: once; J: TRBJ2-1; D: NA; V: TRBV4-1; CDR3: CASREAPSSYNEQFF; DNA: TGCGCCAGCAGGGAGGCTCCTAGCTCCTACAATGAGCAGTTCTTC
length: 11; size: few; J: TRBJ2-7; D: NA; V: TRBV11-3; CDR3: CASSLVGEQYF; DNA: TGTGCCAGCAGCTTAGTGGGCGAGCAGTACTTC
length: 15; size: once; J: TRBJ1-1; D: NA; V: TRBV7-9; CDR3: CASSSNLGQNTEAFF; DNA: TGTGCCAGCAGCTCCAACCTAGGGCAGAACACTGAAGCTTTCTTT
length: 13; size: NA; J: TRBJ1-1; D: TRBD1; V: TRBV4-1; CDR3: CASSGQGRTEAFF; DNA: TGCGCCAGCAGCGGACAGGGCCGCACTGAAGCTTTCTTT
length: 15; size: NA; J: TRBJ1-5; D: NA; V: TRBV5-5; CDR3: CASSLRGRGNQPQHF; DNA: TGTGCCAGCAGCTTGCGGGGGAGGGGCAATCAGCCCCAGCATTTT
length: 12; size: NA; J: TRBJ2-1; D: NA; V: TRBV5-1; CDR3: CASSLYYNEQFF; DNA: TGCGCCAGCAGCCTCTACTACAATGAGCAGTTCTTC
length: 18; size: few; J: TRBJ1-6; D: TRBD1; V: TRBV5-1; CDR3: CASSPGGPSSSYNSPLHF; DNA: TGCGCCAGCAGCCCAGGGGGGCCTTCGAGCTCCTATAATTCACCCCTCCACTTT
length: 17; size: NA; J: TRBJ1-1; D: NA; V: TRBV5-1; CDR3: CASSLVGQAPRSTEAFF; DNA: TGCGCCAGCAGCTTGGTTGGGCAGGCGCCGCGGAGCACTGAAGCTTTCTTT
length: 12; size: NA; J: TRBJ1-1; D: NA; V: TRBV7-9; CDR3: CASSLAGTEAFF; DNA: TGTGCCAGCAGCTTAGCGGGGACTGAAGCTTTCTTT
length: 12; size: NA; J: TRBJ2-5; D: NA; V: TRBV6-5; CDR3: CASIRSGKTQYF; DNA: TGTGCCAGCATCAGGTCCGGGAAGACCCAGTACTTC
length: 13; size: NA; J: TRBJ2-7; D: NA; V: TRBV30; CDR3: CAWCPVASYEQYF; DNA: TGTGCCTGGTGTCCCGTGGCTTCCTACGAGCAGTACTTC
length: 16; size: NA; J: TRBJ2-7; D: NA; V: TRBV4-1; CDR3: CASSQEFQYRTYEQYF; DNA: TGCGCCAGCAGCCAAGAATTTCAGTACAGGACCTACGAGCAGTACTTC
length: 18; size: NA; J: TRBJ2-7; D: TRBD2; V: TRBV18; CDR3: CASSPESGSGGSSYEQYF; DNA: TGTGCCAGCTCACCAGAAAGTGGTAGCGGGGGGAGCTCCTACGAGCAGTACTTC
length: 14; size: medium-sized; J: TRBJ2-2; D: NA; V: TRBV7-2; CDR3: CASSLSGVNGELFF; DNA: TGTGCCAGCAGCTTATCTGGGGTGAATGGGGAGCTGTTTTTT
length: 15; size: NA; J: TRBJ1-1; D: NA; V: TRBV11-2; CDR3: CASSFIFAANTEAFF; DNA: TGTGCCAGCAGCTTTATTTTCGCAGCGAACACTGAAGCTTTCTTT
length: 15; size: NA; J: TRBJ2-1; D: TRBD1; V: TRBV29-1; CDR3: CSVEEEPGGYVEQFF; DNA: TGCAGCGTTGAAGAGGAGCCAGGGGGCTATGTTGAGCAGTTCTTC
length: 15; size: NA; J: TRBJ1-2; D: TRBD1; V: TRBV12-5; CDR3: CASGPDRGSIYGYTF; DNA: TGTGCTAGTGGCCCCGACAGGGGATCGATCTATGGCTACACCTTC
length: 14; size: NA; J: TRBJ1-4; D: NA; V: TRBV27; CDR3: CASSLRGRSEKLFF; DNA: TGTGCCAGCAGTTTACGGGGGCGTTCTGAAAAACTGTTTTTT
length: 13; size: NA; J: TRBJ2-6; D: TRBD1; V: TRBV7-9; CDR3: CASREGQGNVLTF; DNA: TGTGCCAGCCGAGAGGGACAGGGCAACGTCCTGACTTTC
length: 15; size: NA; J: TRBJ2-7; D: NA; V: TRBV6-5; CDR3: CASGARDTGYYEQYF; DNA: TGTGCCAGCGGGGCCCGGGACACAGGTTATTACGAGCAGTACTTC
length: 14; size: once; J: TRBJ2-7; D: TRBD2; V: TRBV11-3; CDR3: CASSPTSGSLEQYF; DNA: TGTGCCAGCAGCCCGACTAGCGGCTCCCTCGAGCAGTACTTC
length: 16; size: NA; J: TRBJ2-1; D: TRBD2; V: TRBV9; CDR3: CASSVKTRGGSNEQFF; DNA: TGTGCCAGCAGCGTTAAAACGCGGGGGGGCTCCAATGAGCAGTTCTTC
length: 13; size: NA; J: TRBJ2-5; D: TRBD1; V: TRBV9; CDR3: CASNLQGSETQYF; DNA: TGTGCCAGCAACCTACAGGGGTCGGAGACCCAGTACTTC
length: 9; size: medium-sized; J: TRBJ2-3; D: NA; V: TRBV7-9; CDR3: CASSDTQYF; DNA: TGTGCCAGCTCAGATACGCAGTATTTT
length: 11; size: NA; J: TRBJ2-7; D: NA; V: TRBV19; CDR3: CASSDSYEQYF; DNA: TGTGCCAGTAGTGACTCCTACGAGCAGTACTTC